The next 27 T cell receptor beta chains were all read from a single sample in a study of cytomegalovirus exposure and HLA in healthy donors. This PCR relied on a set of 60 Vbeta primers and 13 Jbeta primers. TCRdb's copy holds only in-frame clones and misses some; the assay was immunoSEQ multiplex PCR. The data hold approximately 59,000 clones, with approximately 74% observed a single time. Specimen: PBMCs. The receptor set was obtained from a middle-aged man in good health and CMV-seropositive.

This chain joins TRBV10-1 and TRBJ1-5, with TRBD1 identical over 8 bases. CDR3 length: 17 amino acids. V was clipped by 5 bases and J by 1 base; unmatched bases: 10. CDR1 is WNHNN, CDR2 SYGVQD, per germline (reference sequence). In nucleotides, the CDR3 is TGCGCCAGCAGTAACCGACAGGGGCCGACGAGCAATCAGCCCCAGCATTTT. This encodes CASSNRQGPTSNQPQHF.

There are a few counts of this clone. The rearrangement joins TRBV6-1 to TRBJ2-7; D is uncertain. The CDR3 loop spans 13 amino acids. The germline V gene has CDR1 MNHNS and CDR2 SASEGT. V lost 5 bases to trimming and J lost 7 bases, with 15 bases between them. The CDR3 reads CASSSLKSWEQYF. The CDR3 DNA reads TGTGCCAGCAGTTCACTAAAAAGCTGGGAGCAGTACTTC.

This chain uses TRBV7-9 with TRBJ1-1; possible D gene TRBD1, 5 bases. Between the trimmed V and J ends, which lost 1 base and 6 bases, there was a span of 9 bases. In germline, CDR1 is SEHNR, CDR2 FQNEAQ (reference sequence). The length of the CDR3 is 13 residues. CDR3 coding DNA: TGTGCCAGCAGCTTAGTAGGGGATCCTGAAGCTTTCTTT. Translation: CASSLVGDPEAFF.

The chain uses TRBV30 and TRBJ1-1; the match to TRBD1 covers 9 bases. The length of the CDR3 is 14 residues. Germline CDR1 is GTSNPN and CDR2 is SVGIG (reference sequence). V dropped 2 bases and J dropped 5; count of bases not matched to a gene: 6. CDR3 sequence: CAWSQGQGWTEAFF. The DNA for the CDR3 is TGTGCCTGGAGTCAAGGACAGGGGTGGACTGAAGCTTTCTTT.

This clone appeared a single time. The CDR3 DNA sequence: TGTGCCAGAAGCTTAGGGACAGGGACCTTCTACGAGCAGTACTTC. This translates into CARSLGTGTFYEQYF. J is TRBJ2-7 and V is TRBV7-5; the table's D call, TRBD1, has no DNA check behind it. TRBV7-5 is tagged as a pseudogene. The CDR3 length is 15 residues.

This sequence joins TRBV5-1 and TRBJ2-2, with a tentative D call TRBD1 (6 bases). Germline-derived CDR1 and CDR2 are SGHRS and YFSETQ. The CDR3 runs to 15 residues. The V end was cut by 0 bases, the J end by 0 bases, with 6 bases between. The CDR3: CASSLGTANTGELFF. DNA of the CDR3: TGCGCCAGCAGCTTGGGGACAGCGAACACCGGGGAGCTGTTTTTT.

The V gene is TRBV21-1, the J gene TRBJ1-5. TRBV21-1 is recorded as a pseudogene. The CDR3 has 15 amino acids. The CDR3, as DNA: TGTGCCAGCCCCCCAGGTCGGGGGGGAGGACAGCCCCAGCATTTT. Translation gives CASPPGRGGGQPQHF.

The chain is built from TRBV2 and TRBJ2-3; a weak D match, TRBD2 (6 bases). V lost 7 bases, J lost 7 bases, and 18 bases lay in between. This CDR3 region has 14 residues. Germline CDR1 reads SNHLY; CDR2 reads FYNNEI. Written as DNA, the CDR3 is TGTGCCAGCAACGTGGGGGGTAATTTCCATACGCAGTATTTT. Its translation: CASNVGGNFHTQYF. Full variable domain (remainder filled in from reference TRBV2 and TRBJ2-3): EPEVTQTPSHQVTQMGQEVILRCVPISNHLYFYWYRQILGQKVEFLVSFYNNEISEKSEIFDDQFSVERPDGSNFTLKIRSTKLEDSAMYFCASNVGGNFHTQYFGPGTRLTVL.

V and J are TRBV4-1 and TRBJ2-1, with 7 bases fitting TRBD1. This CDR3 is built from 12 residues. The ends lost 3 bases at V and 10 bases at J; junction bases unmatched: 3. CDR1 is MGHRA and CDR2 is YSYEKL in the germline V gene. The CDR3 nucleotides are TGCGCCAGCAGCCAGACGGGACAGGAGCAGTTCTTC. Residues: CASSQTGQEQFF.

The sample holds one count of this clone. The rearrangement links TRBV7-2 to TRBJ2-1; 9 bases are shared with TRBD2. The CDR3 extends over 16 amino acids. Germline V lookup: CDR1 SGHTA, CDR2 FQGNSA. The V gene end was trimmed by 5 bases and the J gene end by 8 bases; junction bases not matched to a gene: 13. The CDR3 spells CASSLTGLAFSHEQFF. CDR3 nucleotide sequence: TGTGCCAGCAGCCTCACTGGACTAGCGTTTAGCCATGAGCAGTTCTTC. Full variable domain (rest looked up from reference TRBV7-2 and TRBJ2-1): GAGVSQSPSNKVTEKGKDVELRCDPISGHTALYWYRQSLGQGLEFLIYFQGNSAPDKSGLPSDRFSAERTGGSVSTLTIQRTQQEDSAVYLCASSLTGLAFSHEQFFGPGTRLTVL.

The chain joins TRBV10-3 to TRBJ2-1, with a weak D call TRBD2 (6 bases). V lost 6 bases and J 0 bases, leaving 12 bases between the germline ends. The length of the CDR3 is 15 residues. Germline V CDR1 and CDR2: ENHRY, SYGVKD. The CDR3, as DNA: TGTGCCATCAGGGTAGCGGCTTCCTCCTACAATGAGCAGTTCTTC. Its translation is CAIRVAASSYNEQFF.

This sequence joins TRBV7-2 and TRBJ2-3, with TRBD2 identical over 12 bases. Germline loops: CDR1 SGHTA, CDR2 FQGNSA. The CDR3 runs to 15 residues. The trim removed 5 bases at V and 4 bases at J, leaving 4 bases unmatched. DNA for the CDR3: TGTGCCAGCAGCGCTAGCGGGGGGGCCGCAGATACGCAGTATTTT. Encoded protein: CASSASGGAADTQYF.

Remarks on this clone: One end of the junction fails to match germline, which may point to a read error. V usage is TRBV7-9 and J usage is TRBJ2-1; 9 nucleotides align to TRBD2. The CDR3 spans 18 residues. CDR1 and CDR2 (germline): SEHNR, FQNEAQ (reference sequence). This CDR3 is CSSSFGFAGGRAVNEQFF. DNA of the CDR3: TGTTCCAGCAGCTTTGGGTTTGCCGGCGGGAGGGCCGTAAATGAGCAGTTCTTC.

The rearrangement uses TRBV15 and TRBJ1-2, with D perhaps TRBD1 (6 bases). The CDR3 has 14 amino acids. Germline lookup yields CDR1 LNHNV and CDR2 YYDKDF (reference sequence). V was clipped by 5 bases and J by 5 bases, with 15 bases between them. This chain's CDR3 is CATSWNREGYGYTF. CDR3 bases: TGTGCCACCAGCTGGAACAGGGAAGGTTATGGCTACACCTTC.

The V and J genes are TRBV27 and TRBJ2-2; 8 nucleotides align to TRBD2. J gave up 4 bases and V 8 bases, and 6 bases lay outside the gene matches. Germline assignment: CDR1 MNHEY and CDR2 SMNVEV (reference sequence). The CDR3 is 14 residues long. The DNA of the CDR3 is TGTGCCAGCCAGAAAGCGGGAGCCACCGGGGAGCTGTTTTTT. Translated: CASQKAGATGELFF.

The chain links TRBV7-9 to TRBJ2-7, with 7 bases identical to TRBD1. Germline values: CDR1 SEHNR, CDR2 FQNEAQ (reference sequence). CDR3 size: 13 residues. With 4 bases clipped from V and 5 bases from J, the junction kept 5 bases outside the gene matches. The CDR3 sequence is CASSSITGDEQYF. CDR3 nucleotide sequence: TGTGCCAGCAGCTCCATTACAGGGGACGAGCAGTACTTC.

The chain has TRBV30 and TRBJ1-5; D perhaps matches TRBD1 (6 bases). The CDR3 covers 13 residues. Deletions cut 3 bases from V and 3 bases from J, with 9 bases between. Per the germline V gene, CDR1 is GTSNPN and CDR2 is SVGIG (reference sequence). For the CDR3, the DNA is TGTGCCTGGAGGATGGGGGCCAATCAGCCCCAGCATTTT. Protein product: CAWRMGANQPQHF.

CDR3 in amino acids: CASSGRGADTQYF. The CDR3 DNA follows: TGTGCCAGTAGTGGGCGGGGAGCAGATACGCAGTATTTT. V and J are TRBV19 and TRBJ2-3; TRBD2 might be the D (6 bases). CDR1 is LNHDA and CDR2 is SQIVND in the germline V gene (reference sequence). Trimming took off 5 bases at V and 4 bases at J, with 10 bases between the two ends. This CDR3 is built from 13 residues.

The chain recombines TRBV7-9 with TRBJ1-1, with TRBD1 matching 9 bases. The CDR3 consists of 17 residues. Germline V CDR1 and CDR2: SEHNR, FQNEAQ (reference sequence). With V trimmed by 5 bases and J by 5 bases, 15 bases remained unmatched. DNA for the CDR3: TGTGCCAGCAGCAAAACCGGGACAGGGATTGGGGGGACTGAAGCTTTCTTT. Protein product: CASSKTGTGIGGTEAFF.

V usage is TRBV30 and J usage is TRBJ1-2, with 7 bases matching TRBD1. The CDR3 totals 15 residues. Per the germline V gene, CDR1 is GTSNPN and CDR2 is SVGIG (reference sequence). The ends lost 1 base at V and 4 bases at J; junction bases unmatched: 9. The DNA of the CDR3 is TGTGCCTGGAGTGCCGCAGGGGGTCGGGGCTATGGCTACACCTTC. Protein product: CAWSAAGGRGYGYTF.

The chain joins TRBV5-1 to TRBJ2-1, with a weak D call TRBD1 (5 bases). Trimming took 0 bases from V and 2 from J, leaving 6 bases between them. The CDR3 runs 14 residues. Germline assignment: CDR1 SGHRS and CDR2 YFSETQ. CDR3 loop: CASSLGQPYNEQFF. The DNA for the CDR3 is TGCGCCAGCAGCTTGGGACAGCCCTACAATGAGCAGTTCTTC.

The chain employs TRBV28 and TRBJ2-3, with D uncertain. CDR3 size: 15 residues. V was pared by 4 bases and J by 0 bases, with 11 bases between. Germline CDR1 MDHEN, CDR2 SYDVKM. The CDR3 here is CASSSQNPSTDTQYF. CDR3 sequence (DNA): TGTGCCAGCAGTTCACAGAACCCTAGCACAGATACGCAGTATTTT.

J is TRBJ1-5 and V is TRBV6-5; TRBD1 agrees at 7 bases. Germline V gene data show CDR1 as MNHEY and CDR2 as SVGAGI. The CDR3 runs to 14 residues. Trimming at V came to 4 bases and at J to 6 bases, leaving 6 bases not matched to a gene. CDR3 region: CASSLQGPGQPQHF. The DNA of the CDR3 is TGTGCCAGCAGTTTACAGGGGCCGGGTCAGCCCCAGCATTTT.

This clone was found once. The junction departs from germline at one end; a sequencing error may be responsible. V and J are TRBV19 and TRBJ2-7, with D unresolved. Germline CDR1 is LNHDA and CDR2 is SQIVND (reference sequence). This CDR3 has 16 amino acids. CDR3 protein: CASSLDLQPVRAEQYF. In DNA, the CDR3 is TGTGCCAGTAGTCTAGACCTCCAACCCGTGAGAGCCGAGCAGTACTTC.

This clone appeared a single time. The J gene is TRBJ1-1, the V gene TRBV5-1; TRBD1 matches at 7 bases. From germline, CDR1 is SGHRS and CDR2 YFSETQ. The CDR3 covers 15 residues. V shed 4 bases, J shed 5 bases, and the junction held 11 bases outside the gene matches. CDR3 protein: CASSRPDRVDTEAFF. The CDR3, as DNA: TGCGCCAGCAGCCGCCCCGACAGGGTGGATACTGAAGCTTTCTTT.

V and J are TRBV19 and TRBJ2-3; a weak D match, TRBD1 (5 bases). V dropped 2 bases and J dropped 5 bases, with 8 bases sitting between them. Germline V gene lookup returns CDR1 LNHDA and CDR2 SQIVND (reference sequence). There are 13 residues in the CDR3. In nucleotides, the CDR3 is TGTGCCAGTAGTATAAATAGGGGAGATACGCAGTATTTT. This translates into CASSINRGDTQYF.

This chain connects TRBV7-8 to TRBJ1-6; D not resolved. Germline V gene sequence: CDR1 SGHVS, CDR2 FQNEAQ. The CDR3 totals 17 residues. V was cut by 5 bases and J by 9 bases, with 23 bases left in between. The CDR3 DNA follows: TGTGCCAGCAGCCTTCATATCGACGGGATAAATGGTTCACCCCTCCACTTT. It encodes CASSLHIDGINGSPLHF.